This entry concerns a single T cell receptor (beta chain). The sample belongs to a study of beta chain features in type 1 diabetes. Reverse transcription of all isolated RNA meant that expressed TCRB transcripts were sequenced. The table came from immunoSEQ multiplex PCR; TCRdb's copy has only in-frame clones and leaves some out. The profile shows 300,000 to 450,000 clones, approximately 12% of them singletons. V gave up 4 bases and J gave up 4 bases; unmatched junction bases: 2. The CDR3 contains 13 residues. Germline CDR1 reads MNHEY; CDR2 reads SMNVEV (reference sequence). The chain is built from TRBV27 and TRBJ2-7, with TRBD2 matching 9 bases. Sequencing input: naive CD4+ T cells from blood. This TCR was sampled from a man younger than 35 in good health. This CDR3 reads CASSSGLAYEQYF. CDR3 coding DNA: TGTGCCAGCAGTTCGGGACTAGCTTACGAGCAGTACTTC.